The source of this TCR beta chain is a study of vaccination and CD4 T cells after COVID-19. Study as a whole: Collection of post-vaccine samples followed dose two by a median approximately 69 days, spanning a range of 14 to 241. General observations from the study: A median 86.3% of convalescent patients' SARS-CoV-2-reactive clones emerged only after vaccination. For SARS-CoV-2-reactive clonotypes, the median went from about 20 to 38, a nonsignificant increase.

Concerning this clonotype: Antigen: not known.

Sequencing of DNA taken from cultured CD4+ T cells relied on the Oncomine TCR Beta short-read assay. TCRdb recomputed calls from the PCR reads with MiXCR, one row per CDR3 protein. The table has just over 20,000 distinct CDR3 sequences, roughly half seen once. The trim removed 2 bases at V and 3 bases at J, leaving 6 bases unmatched. Per the germline V gene, CDR1 is ENHRY and CDR2 is SYGVKD. The CDR3 totals 15 residues. Treatment in this sample: approximately nine-day PBMC culture with coronavirus spike peptide pools or control peptides (ViraFEST assay). At both days 3 and 7, half the medium was replaced with fresh IL-2 medium.

The chain is built from TRBV10-3 and TRBJ1-1; 7 bases agree with TRBD1. The material sequenced was CD4+ T cells from blood, cultured in vitro. This receptor was obtained from a human donor who had recovered from COVID-19. CDR3 region: CAISETTGMYTEAFF. The CDR3 coding sequence is TGTGCCATCAGTGAGACGACAGGGATGTACACTGAAGCTTTCTTT.